This T cell receptor (beta chain) appears in the sequencing data of a study of blood T cell repertoires in COVID-19. Background on the study: Specimens from acute and convalescent COVID-19 originated in the United States, Italy and Spain. From T cells, B-cell-depleted T cells, or PBMCs came the material, which was cDNA or gDNA.

Followed over time, Seattle patients had been enrolled while infection was active. This clone was observed a single time. Per the original data handling: Cell counts per sample came from amplifying reference gene primers. Sequenced by immunoSEQ multiplex PCR; TCRdb stores in-frame clones only, minus some. The V and J calls and clone size are taken from that table; D and trimming were inferred from the DNA. The sample carries roughly 410,000 clones, approximately 87% recorded once. There are 14 residues in the CDR3. The V and J ends lost 1 base and 0 bases respectively, with 5 bases between them. Germline lookup yields CDR1 SGHRS and CDR2 YFSETQ.

The rearrangement uses TRBV5-1 and TRBJ2-1; no definite D call. Sequencing was performed on peripheral blood. The receptor's source is a woman aged 55-69 years with COVID-19, enrolled during active disease. The CDR3 spells CASSLRDSYNEQFF. DNA of the CDR3: TGCGCCAGCAGCTTGAGAGACTCCTACAATGAGCAGTTCTTC.